Shown below are 5 T cell receptor beta chains from a single sample sequenced in a study of identical twins. Each CDR3 protein is one row after TCRdb ran MiXCR on the 5' RACE reads. Of 300,000 to 400,000 distinct CDR3 sequences listed, roughly an eighth are singletons. The sample was also reused in another study, on yellow fever vaccine responses in identical twins.

Sequencing was carried out using CD8+ T cells sorted from blood. Source of these receptors: a woman between 18 and 29 years old in good health.

This clonotype was counted at least ten times. This chain joins TRBV4-1 and TRBJ2-7; D is unclear. This CDR3 is built from 14 residues. The germline gives CDR1 MGHRA, CDR2 YSYEKL. V dropped 1 base and J dropped 0 bases, with 7 bases sitting between them. CDR3 amino acids: CASSQALSSYEQYV. The CDR3 DNA sequence: TGCGCCAGCAGCCAAGCTTTGAGCTCCTACGAGCAGTACGTC.

The CDR3 nucleotides are TGTGCCAGCTTGGCCAGGGGGAATGGGGCCAACGTCCTGACTTTC. Protein sequence: CASLARGNGANVLTF. This sequence joins TRBV5-5 and TRBJ2-6; 7 bases are shared with TRBD1. In germline, CDR1 is SGHKS, CDR2 YYEKEE (reference sequence). V shed 7 bases, J shed 3 bases, and the junction held 7 bases outside the gene matches. This CDR3 region has 15 residues.

This clonotype appeared a few times. V is TRBV4-1 and J is TRBJ2-5; D call uncertain. Trimming removed 0 bases from V and 5 bases from J, with 13 bases in between. The germline gives CDR1 MGHRA, CDR2 YSYEKL. The CDR3 is made up of 15 amino acids. CDR3 sequence: CASSQDTWVRETQYF. CDR3 sequence (DNA): TGCGCCAGCAGCCAAGATACTTGGGTGAGGGAGACCCAGTACTTC.

The chain employs TRBV3-1 and TRBJ2-2; weak D call: TRBD1 (6 bases). The germline gives CDR1 LGHDT, CDR2 YNNKEL (reference sequence). Trimming took 0 bases from V and 5 from J, leaving 16 bases between them. The length of the CDR3 is 17 residues. CDR3 nucleotides: TGTGCCAGCAGCCAAGATGTAGGGCGGACAGAGACCGGGGAGCTGTTTTTT. Its protein is CASSQDVGRTETGELFF. Full variable domain (outside the CDR3, taken from reference TRBV3-1 and TRBJ2-2): DTAVSQTPKYLVTQMGNDKSIKCEQNLGHDTMYWYKQDSKKFLKIMFSYNNKELIINETVPNRFSPKSPDKAHLNLHINSLELGDSAVYFCASSQDVGRTETGELFFGEGSRLTVL.

This clonotype was observed a handful of times. This rearrangement joins TRBV7-9 to TRBJ2-5, with D maybe TRBD2 (5 bases). The CDR3 is 15 residues long. The germline CDR1 and CDR2 sequences are SEHNR and FQNEAQ (reference sequence). Between the trimmed V and J ends, which lost 5 bases and 4 bases, there was a span of 17 bases. The CDR3 reads CASSQYPRRGETQYF. The CDR3 nucleotides are TGTGCCAGCAGCCAGTACCCCCGTCGGGGAGAGACCCAGTACTTC. Supplemented by reference TRBV7-9 and TRBJ2-5, the full variable domain reads DTGVSQNPRHKITKRGQNVTFRCDPISEHNRLYWYRQTLGQGPEFLTYFQNEAQLEKSRLLSDRFSAERPKGSFSTLEIQRTEQGDSAMYLCASSQYPRRGETQYFGPGTRLLVL.